The clone carrying this T cell receptor (beta chain) was observed a handful of times. The data were taken from a study of chronic HIV infection and antiretroviral therapy. TCRdb passed the 5' RACE reads through MiXCR, listing each CDR3 protein once. The data contain roughly 48,000 distinct CDR3 sequences, about 19% of them singletons. After removal of 4 bases from V and 3 bases from J, the junction contained 2 bases not matched to a gene. The CDR3 is 14 amino acids. Per germline, CDR1 SNHLY and CDR2 FYNNEI. The receptor was isolated from an adult who had HIV and had not received antiretroviral therapy, or was an uninfected healthy control (not recorded which). Input material: peripheral blood. This rearrangement joins TRBV2 to TRBJ2-7; 11 bases match TRBD1. The chain's CDR3 is CASSGDRGFYEQYF. The CDR3 bases are TGTGCCAGCAGTGGGGACAGGGGGTTCTACGAGCAGTACTTC.